These 9 T cell receptor beta chains originate from one sample sequenced in a study of blood T cell repertoires in COVID-19. Repertoires were generated with immunoSEQ multiplex PCR, while TCRdb's copy carries only in-frame clones and drops some. The sample shows hundreds of thousands of clones, about nine tenths of them seen only once. The material sequenced was peripheral blood. The receptors here all came from a woman in her fifties or sixties with COVID-19, enrolled during active disease.

The genes are TRBV30 and TRBJ2-3; D ambiguous. The V gene's germline CDR1 is GTSNPN and CDR2 SVGIG (reference sequence). This CDR3 is 14 amino acids long. V dropped 0 bases and J dropped 0 bases, with 7 bases sitting between them. This chain's CDR3 is CAWSVTRSTDTQYF. DNA for the CDR3: TGTGCCTGGAGTGTAACGAGAAGCACAGATACGCAGTATTTT.

The chain uses TRBV4-1 and TRBJ1-1; 9 bases are a match to TRBD1. Trimming took 0 bases from V and 11 from J; bases not matched to a gene: 10. CDR3 length equals 15 residues. Germline V lookup: CDR1 MGHRA, CDR2 YSYEKL. CDR3 nucleotide sequence: TGCGCCAGCAGCCAAGACTTCACCGGGACAGGGATGGCTTTCTTT. This translates into CASSQDFTGTGMAFF.

V gene TRBV4-2 combines with J gene TRBJ1-3; perhaps TRBD1 as D (5 bases). Germline V gives CDR1 LGHNA, CDR2 YNFKEQ. V was cut by 7 bases and J by 4 bases, with 11 bases left in between. The CDR3 runs to 13 residues. In DNA, the CDR3 is TGTGCCAGCACCCAGGGAGGGGGAAACACCATATATTTT. This codes for CASTQGGGNTIYF.

This clone was recorded only once. V gene TRBV3-1 (or the pseudogene TRBV3-2) combines with J gene TRBJ2-2; the match to TRBD2 covers 7 bases. This CDR3 spans 19 amino acids. V was clipped by 0 bases and J by 0 bases; unmatched bases: 10. Germline loops: CDR1 LGHDT, CDR2 YNNKEL (reference sequence). CDR3 coding DNA: TGTGCCAGCAGCCAAGATTGGACTTTGGGACTACCGAACACCGGGGAGCTGTTTTTT. Amino acids: CASSQDWTLGLPNTGELFF.

The chain has TRBV29-1 and TRBJ1-1; 7 nucleotides line up with TRBD1. CDR3 size: 13 residues. From germline, CDR1 is SQVTM and CDR2 ANQGSEA. Losses at the gene ends were 7 bases for V and 3 bases for J; bases not matched to a gene: 8. The CDR3 DNA sequence: TGCAGCGCACTTAACAGGGGATACACTGAAGCTTTCTTT. Its protein product is CSALNRGYTEAFF. Together with reference TRBV29-1 and TRBJ1-1, the CDR3 gives the full variable domain: SAVISQKPSRDICQRGTSLTIQCQVDSQVTMMFWYRQQPGQSLTLIATANQGSEATYESGFVIDKFPISRPNLTFSTLTVSNMSPEDSSIYLCSALNRGYTEAFFGQGTRLTVV.

The rearrangement uses TRBV30 and TRBJ1-2; no clear D. V lost 5 bases to trimming and J lost 12 bases, with 7 bases between them. From germline, CDR1 is GTSNPN and CDR2 SVGIG (reference sequence). CDR3 length: 8 residues. CDR3 bases: TGTGCCTGGGACTCAGACACCTTC. Translated: CAWDSDTF.

The rearrangement links TRBV11-1 to TRBJ1-1, with 7 positions matching TRBD1. V was clipped by 5 bases and J by 4 bases; unmatched bases: 7. The CDR3 totals 14 residues. Germline CDR1 and CDR2: SGHAT and FQDESV (reference sequence). The CDR3 loop is CASSPSRDSTEAFF. CDR3 nucleotides: TGTGCCAGCAGCCCAAGCCGGGACAGCACTGAAGCTTTCTTT.

Concerning this clone itself: Other DNA sequences in the sample encode the same CDR3. The J gene is TRBJ1-1, the V gene TRBV20-1; D uncertain. V shed 4 bases and J shed 1 base, with 4 bases lying between them. The CDR3 has 11 amino acids. Germline V gene data show CDR1 as DFQATT and CDR2 as SNEGSKA (reference sequence). CDR3 sequence: CSATGNTEAFF. In nucleotides, the CDR3 is TGCAGTGCTACCGGGAACACTGAAGCTTTCTTT.

This chain uses TRBV9 with TRBJ1-6; 7 bases agree with TRBD1. The germline V gene has CDR1 SGDLS and CDR2 YYNGEE. The CDR3 runs to 16 residues. V dropped 3 bases and J dropped 10; count of bases not matched to a gene: 13. CDR3 loop: CASSETIQGVGSPLHF. CDR3 nucleotide sequence: TGTGCCAGCAGCGAAACCATCCAGGGGGTTGGGTCACCCCTCCACTTT. Looking up the rest from reference TRBV9 and TRBJ1-6 gives the full variable domain: DSGVTQTPKHLITATGQRVTLRCSPRSGDLSVYWYQQSLDQGLQFLIQYYNGEERAKGNILERFSAQQFPDLHSELNLSSLELGDSALYFCASSETIQGVGSPLHFGNGTRLTVT.